This TCR beta chain derives from a study of blood T cell repertoires in COVID-19. Looking at the study overall: Some COVID-19 samples were acute and others convalescent; all came from the United States, Italy and Spain. The cDNA or gDNA used as material had been derived from T cells, B-cell-depleted T cells, or PBMCs.

The CDR3 is made up of 14 amino acids. After removal of 2 bases from V and 5 bases from J, the junction contained 5 bases not matched to a gene. The V gene's germline CDR1 is SGHRS and CDR2 YFSETQ. As originally analysed: Amplification from reference gene primers served as the basis for estimated nucleated cell counts. Data came from immunoSEQ multiplex PCR; TCRdb stores just in-frame clones and leaves some out. V and J calls and clone size follow that table, whereas D and trimming were derived from the DNA. The sample has approximately 90,000 clones; roughly four fifths are singletons. Material: peripheral blood. V usage is TRBV5-1 and J usage is TRBJ2-5; 8 nucleotides agree with TRBD1. The receptor was derived from a woman older than 75 with acute or convalescent COVID-19. CDR3 sequence (DNA): TGCGCCAGCAGCTTCAGGGGGCTCGGGGAGACCCAGTACTTC. This gives the protein CASSFRGLGETQYF. Filled out from reference TRBV5-1 and TRBJ2-5, the complete variable domain reads KAGVTQTPRYLIKTRGQQVTLSCSPISGHRSVSWYQQTPGQGLQFLFEYFSETQRNKGNFPGRFSGRQFSNSRSEMNVSTLELGDSALYLCASSFRGLGETQYFGPGTRLLVL.